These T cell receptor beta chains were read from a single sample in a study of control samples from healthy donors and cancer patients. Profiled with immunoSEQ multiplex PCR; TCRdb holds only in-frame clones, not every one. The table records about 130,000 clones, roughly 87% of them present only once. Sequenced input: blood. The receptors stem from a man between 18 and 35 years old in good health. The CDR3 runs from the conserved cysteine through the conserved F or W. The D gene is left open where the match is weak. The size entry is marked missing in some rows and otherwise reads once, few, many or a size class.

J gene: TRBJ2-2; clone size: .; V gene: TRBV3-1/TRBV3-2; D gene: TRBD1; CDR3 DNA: TGTGCCAGCAGCCCCTTGACAGGGGACACCGGGGAGCTGTTTTTT; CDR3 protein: CASSPLTGDTGELFF
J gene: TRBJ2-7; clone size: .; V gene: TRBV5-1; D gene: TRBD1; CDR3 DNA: TGCGCCAGCAGCACGGGGACAGGGGGCGAGCAGTACTTC; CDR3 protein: CASSTGTGGEQYF
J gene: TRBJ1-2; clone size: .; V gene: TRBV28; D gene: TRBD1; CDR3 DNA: TGTGCCAGCACCAAACAGGGGTATGGCTACACCTTC; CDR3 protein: CASTKQGYGYTF
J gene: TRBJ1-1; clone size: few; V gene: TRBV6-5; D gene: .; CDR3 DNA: TGTGCCAGCGCTGCGCCTTGGGGAGGGGGCACTGAAGCTTTCTTT; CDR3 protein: CASAAPWGGGTEAFF
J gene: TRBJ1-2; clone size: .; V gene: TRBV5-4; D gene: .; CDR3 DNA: TGTGCCAGCAGCCCGCGAACAGGGTTCGATGGCTACACCTTC; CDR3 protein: CASSPRTGFDGYTF
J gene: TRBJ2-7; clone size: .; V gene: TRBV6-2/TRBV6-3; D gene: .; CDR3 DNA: TGTGCCAGCAGTTACGGAGTGGAGTCTCACGAGCAGTACTTC; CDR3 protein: CASSYGVESHEQYF
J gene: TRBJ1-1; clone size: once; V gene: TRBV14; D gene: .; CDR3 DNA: TGTGCCAGCAGCCAAGAGAGGGCGGTCGGATCCCAGGGTTTCTTT; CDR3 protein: CASSQERAVGSQGFF
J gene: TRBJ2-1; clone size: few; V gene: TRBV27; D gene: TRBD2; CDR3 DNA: TGTGCCAGCGGACTAGCGATAAATGAGCAGTTCTTC; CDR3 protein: CASGLAINEQFF
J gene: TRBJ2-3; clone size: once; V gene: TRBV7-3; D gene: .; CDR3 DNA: TGTGCCAGCAGCCCCCTCGGAGATACGCAGTATTTT; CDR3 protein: CASSPLGDTQYF
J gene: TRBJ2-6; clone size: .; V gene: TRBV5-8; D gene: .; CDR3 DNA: TGTGCCAGCAGCTTGGATAGCTCTGGGGCCAACGTCCTGACTTTC; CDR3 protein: CASSLDSSGANVLTF
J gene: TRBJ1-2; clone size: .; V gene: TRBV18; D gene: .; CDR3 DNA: TGTGCCAGCGCAGCGGACAGCAACTATGGCTACACCTTC; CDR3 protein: CASAADSNYGYTF
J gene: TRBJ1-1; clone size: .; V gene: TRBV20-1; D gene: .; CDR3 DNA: TGCAGTGCTAGTTTTGGTGGAGGAAACACTGAAGCTTTCTTT; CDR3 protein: CSASFGGGNTEAFF
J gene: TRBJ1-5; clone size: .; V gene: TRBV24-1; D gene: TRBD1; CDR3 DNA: TGTGCCACCAGTGATAACAGGGGAAATCAGCCCCAGCATTTT; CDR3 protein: CATSDNRGNQPQHF
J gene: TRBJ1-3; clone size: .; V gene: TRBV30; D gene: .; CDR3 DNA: TGTGCCTGGATTTTGGGGGGGACTGGGAGCTCTGGAAACACCATATATTTT; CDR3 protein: CAWILGGTGSSGNTIYF
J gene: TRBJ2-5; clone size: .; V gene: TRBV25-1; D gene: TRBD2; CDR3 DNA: TGTGCCAGCGGGGGGGTAGGGACTAGCGGCTTACAAGAGACCCAGTACTTC; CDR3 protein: CASGGVGTSGLQETQYF
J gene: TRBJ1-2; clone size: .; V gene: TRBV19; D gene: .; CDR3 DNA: TGTGCCAGTAGCCCTAGGCTGGGGTACTATGGCTACACCTTC; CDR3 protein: CASSPRLGYYGYTF
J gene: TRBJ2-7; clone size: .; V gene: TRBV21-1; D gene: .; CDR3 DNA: TGTGCCAGCAGCAAATCGGGGACTAGCGGGATTTACGAGCAGTACTTC; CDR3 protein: CASSKSGTSGIYEQYF
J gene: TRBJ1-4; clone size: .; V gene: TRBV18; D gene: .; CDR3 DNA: TGTGCCAGCGGACAGCCGTTTAATGAAAAACTGTTTTTT; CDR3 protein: CASGQPFNEKLFF
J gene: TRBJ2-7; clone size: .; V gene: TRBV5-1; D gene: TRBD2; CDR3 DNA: TGCGCCAGCAGCTTGGCACTAGCGGGCCGCGAGCAGTACTTC; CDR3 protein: CASSLALAGREQYF
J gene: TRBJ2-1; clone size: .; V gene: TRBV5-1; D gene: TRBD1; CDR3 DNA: TGCGCCAGCGCGATACAGGGGAATATCTACAATGAGCAGTTCTTC; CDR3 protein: CASAIQGNIYNEQFF
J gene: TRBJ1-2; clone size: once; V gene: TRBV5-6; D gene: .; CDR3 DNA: TGTGCCAGCAGCTTGGACTATGGCTACACCTTC; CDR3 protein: CASSLDYGYTF
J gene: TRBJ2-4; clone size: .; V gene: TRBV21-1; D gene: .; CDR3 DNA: TGTGCCAGCAGCACGAGGACTAGCGGGAGGGCCAGGGTAGCCAAAAACATTCAGTACTTC; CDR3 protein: CASSTRTSGRARVAKNIQYF
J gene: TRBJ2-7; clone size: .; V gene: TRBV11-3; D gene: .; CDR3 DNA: TGTGCCAGCAGCTTAGATTCCAAATACGAGCAGTACTTC; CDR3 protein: CASSLDSKYEQYF
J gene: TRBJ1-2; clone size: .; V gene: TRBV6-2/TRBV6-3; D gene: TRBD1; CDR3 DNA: TGTGCCAGCAGTTCGGGACAGAACTATGGCTACACCTTC; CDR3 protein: CASSSGQNYGYTF
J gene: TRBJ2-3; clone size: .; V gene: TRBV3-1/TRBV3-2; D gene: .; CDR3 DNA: TGTGCCAGCAGCCAGTCGGGGCCTAGCACAGATACGCAGTATTTT; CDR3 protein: CASSQSGPSTDTQYF
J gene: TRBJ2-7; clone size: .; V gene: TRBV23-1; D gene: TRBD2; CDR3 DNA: TGCGCCAGCAGTCAATCGTTCCTAGCGGGTCGCTACGAGCAGTACTTC; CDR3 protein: CASSQSFLAGRYEQYF
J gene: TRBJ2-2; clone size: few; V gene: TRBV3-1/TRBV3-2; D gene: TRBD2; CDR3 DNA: TGTGCCAGCAGCCACTGGGCGGGAGGGCCGCCCGGGGAGCTGTTTTTT; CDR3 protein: CASSHWAGGPPGELFF
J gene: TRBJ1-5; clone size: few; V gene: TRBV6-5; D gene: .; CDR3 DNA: TGTGCCAGCAGTTTGGCGCACAATCAGCCCCAGCATTTT; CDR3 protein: CASSLAHNQPQHF
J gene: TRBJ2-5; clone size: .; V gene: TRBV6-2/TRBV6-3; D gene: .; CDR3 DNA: TGTGCCAGCAGTTCCCCTAGCGAAGGGACCCAGTACTTC; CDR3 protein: CASSSPSEGTQYF
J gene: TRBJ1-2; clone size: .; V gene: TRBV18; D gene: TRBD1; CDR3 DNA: TGTGCCAGCTCGCCCAGCAGGGACAGGGGTGGCTACACCTTC; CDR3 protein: CASSPSRDRGGYTF
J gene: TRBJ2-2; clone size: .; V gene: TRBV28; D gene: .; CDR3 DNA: TGTGCCAGCAAGGGGGGGGGCCTAACCGGGGAGCTGTTTTTT; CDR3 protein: CASKGGGLTGELFF
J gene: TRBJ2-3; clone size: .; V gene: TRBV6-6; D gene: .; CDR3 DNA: TGTGCCAGCAGTTTCGGACTGGTCTACACAGATACGCAGTATTTT; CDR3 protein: CASSFGLVYTDTQYF
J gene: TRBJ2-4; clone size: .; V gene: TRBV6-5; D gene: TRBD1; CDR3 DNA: TGTGCCAGCAGTTCCGGACAGGGAGCTGACATTCAGTACTTC; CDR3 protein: CASSSGQGADIQYF
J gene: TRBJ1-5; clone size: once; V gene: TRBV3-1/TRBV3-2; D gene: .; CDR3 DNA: TGTGCCAGCAGCCACCACACGGAGAGGTCGCCCCAGCATTTT; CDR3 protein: CASSHHTERSPQHF
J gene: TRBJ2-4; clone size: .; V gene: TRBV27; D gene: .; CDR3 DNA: TGTGCCAGCAGTTCCGGACAGCTCCTAGCCAAAAACATTCAGTACTTC; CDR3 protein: CASSSGQLLAKNIQYF
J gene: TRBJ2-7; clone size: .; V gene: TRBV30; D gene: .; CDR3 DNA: TGTGCCTGGAGTGTCGGAAGATACGAGCAGTACTTC; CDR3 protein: CAWSVGRYEQYF
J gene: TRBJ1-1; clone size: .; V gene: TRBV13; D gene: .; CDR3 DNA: TGTGCCAGCCTTCCATCTCAGAACACTGAAGCTTTCTTT; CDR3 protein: CASLPSQNTEAFF
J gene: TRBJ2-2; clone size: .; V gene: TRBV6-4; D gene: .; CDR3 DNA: TGTGCCAGCAAGGTCGAGGCGGGGACCGGGGAGCTGTTTTTT; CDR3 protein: CASKVEAGTGELFF
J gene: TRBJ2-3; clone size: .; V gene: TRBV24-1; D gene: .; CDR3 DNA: TGTGCCACCAGTGAACGAGGCACAGATACGCAGTATTTT; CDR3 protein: CATSERGTDTQYF
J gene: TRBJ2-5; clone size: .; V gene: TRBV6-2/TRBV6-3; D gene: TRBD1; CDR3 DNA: TGTGCCAGCAGCCCGGGACAGAGTTACAAGGGAGAGACCCAGTACTTC; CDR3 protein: CASSPGQSYKGETQYF
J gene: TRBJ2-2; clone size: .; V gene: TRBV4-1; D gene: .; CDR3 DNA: TGCGCCAGCAGCCAAGGTACAGCTCAGACCGGGGAGCTGTTTTTT; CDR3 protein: CASSQGTAQTGELFF
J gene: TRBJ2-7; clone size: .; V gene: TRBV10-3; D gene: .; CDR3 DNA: TGTGCCATCAGTTCCGGGACTGATTCCTTCTACGAGCAGTACTTC; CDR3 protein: CAISSGTDSFYEQYF
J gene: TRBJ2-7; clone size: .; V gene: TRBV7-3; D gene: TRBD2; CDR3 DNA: TGTGCCACCGCCCCTAGCGGGGGGCCCTACGAGCAGTACTTC; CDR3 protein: CATAPSGGPYEQYF
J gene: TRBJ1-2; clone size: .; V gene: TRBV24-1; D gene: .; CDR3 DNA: TGTGCCACCGAAGGGTCCTACGGGGTTAACTATGGCTACACCTTC; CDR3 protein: CATEGSYGVNYGYTF
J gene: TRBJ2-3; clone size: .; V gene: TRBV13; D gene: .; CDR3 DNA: TGTGCCAGCGGCTTCCGCGGGGTCGCAGATACGCAGTATTTT; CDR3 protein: CASGFRGVADTQYF
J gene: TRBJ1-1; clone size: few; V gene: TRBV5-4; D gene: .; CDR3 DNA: TGTGCCAGCAGCTTGCAGGGAGGGACTGAAGCTTTCTTT; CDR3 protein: CASSLQGGTEAFF